The 3 T cell receptor beta chains presented below share a single source sample, sequenced in a study of blood T cell repertoires in COVID-19. The method was immunoSEQ multiplex PCR; TCRdb's version includes in-frame clones alone and lacks a portion of them. This sample yields some 150,000 clones, of which approximately 81% are seen a single time; 38% belongs to the top ten. The sequenced sample was peripheral blood. These TCRs come from a human donor in a cohort sampled during active COVID-19.

The rearrangement uses TRBV29-1 and TRBJ1-5, with a possible D match to TRBD1 (6 bases). Germline assignment: CDR1 SQVTM and CDR2 ANQGSEA. The CDR3 contains 13 residues. The ends were cut back, 6 bases at V and 2 bases at J, with 11 bases in the middle. Here the CDR3 reads CSVAPGGNQPQHF. The DNA for the CDR3 is TGCAGCGTCGCTCCAGGGGGCAATCAGCCCCAGCATTTT.

This chain connects TRBV7-6 to TRBJ1-5; TRBD1 matches at 9 bases. Trimming removed 5 bases from V and 3 bases from J; junction bases left unmatched: 11. Germline V gene sequence: CDR1 SGHVS, CDR2 FNYEAQ. The CDR3 totals 17 residues. CDR3 loop: CASSPAPGQGFNQPQHF. CDR3 nucleotide sequence: TGTGCCAGCAGCCCCGCGCCGGGACAGGGTTTCAATCAGCCCCAGCATTTT. Supplemented by reference TRBV7-6 and TRBJ1-5, the full variable domain reads GAGVSQSPRYKVTKRGQDVALRCDPISGHVSLYWYRQALGQGPEFLTYFNYEAQQDKSGLPNDRFSAERPEGSISTLTIQRTEQRDSAMYRCASSPAPGQGFNQPQHFGDGTRLSIL.

In DNA form, the CDR3 reads TGTGCCAGCAGTCCGGACAGCCCCTATAATTCACCCCTCCACTTT. Protein product: CASSPDSPYNSPLHF. The chain is built from TRBV2 and TRBJ1-6; D perhaps matches TRBD1 (6 bases). The ends were cut back, 5 bases at V and 2 bases at J, with 10 bases in the middle. This CDR3 region has 15 residues. Germline-derived CDR1 and CDR2 are SNHLY and FYNNEI.